The rows below give T cell receptor beta chains drawn from one sample of a study of Ad26.COV2.S vaccination and SARS-CoV-2 variants. Sequencing was performed with immunoSEQ multiplex PCR; in TCRdb, only in-frame clones are kept and a portion is missing. The sample contains roughly 100,000 clones, around 82% of which appear only once. The sample in question was peripheral blood, obtained after recovery from COVID-19. The source of these receptors is a human donor who had recovered from COVID-19. Both conserved end residues are part of each CDR3. Fields, in order: clone size, V gene, D gene, CDR3 length, J gene, CDR3 protein, CDR3 DNA. A D gene is named only where the DNA matches it firmly. Rows give clone size only sometimes, using once, few, many, or a class for an expanded clone.

abundance: NA; v_gene: TRBV18; d_gene: NA; len: 12; j_gene: TRBJ2-3; CDR3aa: CASSPPGQTQYF; CDR3nt: TGTGCCAGCTCACCACCGGGCCAAACGCAGTATTTT
abundance: NA; v_gene: TRBV7-2; d_gene: NA; len: 15; j_gene: TRBJ2-5; CDR3aa: CASSLYILSGETQYF; CDR3nt: TGTGCCAGCAGCCTCTACATCCTATCGGGTGAGACCCAGTACTTC
abundance: NA; v_gene: TRBV12-3/TRBV12-4; d_gene: NA; len: 13; j_gene: TRBJ2-5; CDR3aa: CASRLGGGETQYF; CDR3nt: TGTGCCAGCAGGCTCGGGGGTGGGGAGACCCAGTACTTC
abundance: NA; v_gene: TRBV6-2/TRBV6-3; d_gene: TRBD1; len: 14; j_gene: TRBJ1-1; CDR3aa: CASSRQGMNTEAFF; CDR3nt: TGTGCCAGCAGTCGACAGGGGATGAACACTGAAGCTTTCTTT
abundance: NA; v_gene: TRBV24-1; d_gene: NA; len: 13; j_gene: TRBJ1-2; CDR3aa: CATSDPGTSGYTF; CDR3nt: TGTGCCACCAGTGATCCCGGGACCTCCGGCTACACCTTC
abundance: NA; v_gene: TRBV9; d_gene: TRBD1; len: 16; j_gene: TRBJ2-7; CDR3aa: CASSVDGRTGYNEQYF; CDR3nt: TGTGCCAGCAGCGTAGATGGTCGGACAGGCTATAACGAGCAGTACTTC
abundance: NA; v_gene: TRBV3-1/TRBV3-2; d_gene: TRBD2; len: 17; j_gene: TRBJ2-7; CDR3aa: CASSQEGLAGETYEQYF; CDR3nt: TGTGCCAGCAGCCAAGAAGGACTAGCGGGGGAGACCTACGAGCAGTACTTC
abundance: NA; v_gene: TRBV2; d_gene: NA; len: 15; j_gene: TRBJ2-3; CDR3aa: CASSYLVRGTDTQYF; CDR3nt: TGTGCCAGCAGTTATTTGGTGAGGGGTACAGATACGCAGTATTTT
abundance: NA; v_gene: TRBV12-5; d_gene: NA; len: 15; j_gene: TRBJ2-6; CDR3aa: CASGDVGAGANVLTF; CDR3nt: TGTGCTAGTGGTGACGTGGGGGCTGGGGCCAACGTCCTGACTTTC
abundance: NA; v_gene: TRBV19; d_gene: NA; len: 17; j_gene: TRBJ1-4; CDR3aa: CASSMDSPWVDNEKLFF; CDR3nt: TGTGCCAGTAGTATGGACTCCCCCTGGGTGGATAATGAAAAACTGTTTTTT
abundance: NA; v_gene: TRBV19; d_gene: NA; len: 13; j_gene: TRBJ2-1; CDR3aa: CASSIRQNNEQFF; CDR3nt: TGTGCCAGTAGTATAAGGCAGAACAATGAGCAGTTCTTC
abundance: few; v_gene: TRBV7-9; d_gene: NA; len: 12; j_gene: TRBJ1-2; CDR3aa: CASSSGTDGYTF; CDR3nt: TGTGCCAGCAGCAGTGGGACGGATGGCTACACCTTC
abundance: NA; v_gene: TRBV19; d_gene: NA; len: 15; j_gene: TRBJ2-3; CDR3aa: CASNTNSRGTDTQYF; CDR3nt: TGTGCCAGTAATACGAACTCCCGGGGCACAGATACGCAGTATTTT
abundance: NA; v_gene: TRBV9; d_gene: NA; len: 14; j_gene: TRBJ2-6; CDR3aa: CASSVGFGANVLTF; CDR3nt: TGTGCCAGCAGCGTAGGGTTTGGGGCCAACGTCCTGACTTTC
abundance: NA; v_gene: TRBV7-2; d_gene: NA; len: 16; j_gene: TRBJ2-7; CDR3aa: CASSLVEGDGIYEQYF; CDR3nt: TGTGCCAGCAGCTTAGTGGAAGGGGACGGGATCTACGAGCAGTACTTC
abundance: once; v_gene: TRBV5-1; d_gene: NA; len: 14; j_gene: TRBJ2-5; CDR3aa: CASSLSGFQETQYF; CDR3nt: TGCGCCAGCAGCTTGAGTGGGTTCCAAGAGACCCAGTACTTC
abundance: NA; v_gene: TRBV4-1; d_gene: NA; len: 16; j_gene: TRBJ2-3; CDR3aa: CASSQGGLLSTDTQYF; CDR3nt: TGCGCCAGCAGCCAAGGCGGGTTACTGAGCACAGATACGCAGTATTTT
abundance: NA; v_gene: TRBV18; d_gene: NA; len: 14; j_gene: TRBJ2-7; CDR3aa: CASSPPSGGHEQYF; CDR3nt: TGTGCCAGCTCACCCCCCTCGGGGGGCCACGAGCAGTACTTC
abundance: NA; v_gene: TRBV5-1; d_gene: TRBD2; len: 16; j_gene: TRBJ2-5; CDR3aa: CASSHPVAGGQETQYF; CDR3nt: TGCGCCAGCAGCCACCCCGTAGCGGGGGGACAAGAGACCCAGTACTTC
abundance: few; v_gene: TRBV5-1; d_gene: NA; len: 13; j_gene: TRBJ2-2; CDR3aa: CASSLYAGGELFF; CDR3nt: TGCGCCAGCAGCTTGTACGCGGGAGGGGAGCTGTTTTTT
abundance: NA; v_gene: TRBV7-9; d_gene: TRBD2; len: 16; j_gene: TRBJ2-3; CDR3aa: CASRFWTSGTLGTQYF; CDR3nt: TGTGCCAGCAGGTTTTGGACTAGCGGCACCTTGGGTACGCAGTATTTT
abundance: few; v_gene: TRBV10-1; d_gene: NA; len: 13; j_gene: TRBJ1-1; CDR3aa: CASSESQLGAAFF; CDR3nt: TGCGCCAGCAGTGAATCGCAGTTAGGGGCCGCTTTCTTT
abundance: NA; v_gene: TRBV6-1; d_gene: NA; len: 16; j_gene: TRBJ1-2; CDR3aa: CASSETGWISNYGYTF; CDR3nt: TGTGCCAGCAGTGAAACTGGATGGATCTCTAACTATGGCTACACCTTC
abundance: NA; v_gene: TRBV5-4; d_gene: TRBD2; len: 16; j_gene: TRBJ2-7; CDR3aa: CASSPMGGTSGYEQYF; CDR3nt: TGTGCCAGCAGCCCAATGGGGGGGACTAGCGGCTACGAGCAGTACTTC
abundance: NA; v_gene: TRBV19; d_gene: NA; len: 13; j_gene: TRBJ1-1; CDR3aa: CAISSGVETEAFF; CDR3nt: TGTGCCATAAGCTCAGGGGTTGAGACTGAAGCTTTCTTT
abundance: medium-sized; v_gene: TRBV4-1; d_gene: TRBD1; len: 15; j_gene: TRBJ2-7; CDR3aa: CASSFRDRSSYEQYF; CDR3nt: TGCGCCAGCAGCTTCCGGGACAGGTCCTCCTACGAGCAGTACTTC
abundance: few; v_gene: TRBV27; d_gene: NA; len: 19; j_gene: TRBJ1-1; CDR3aa: CASSLSPGGWGRMNTEAFF; CDR3nt: TGTGCCAGCAGTTTATCCCCGGGAGGGTGGGGGAGGATGAACACTGAAGCTTTCTTT
abundance: NA; v_gene: TRBV19; d_gene: NA; len: 15; j_gene: TRBJ2-1; CDR3aa: CASSIDAGYYNEQFF; CDR3nt: TGTGCCAGTAGTATAGATGCAGGGTATTACAATGAGCAGTTCTTC
abundance: NA; v_gene: TRBV7-9; d_gene: NA; len: 13; j_gene: TRBJ2-2; CDR3aa: CASSFGGTGELFF; CDR3nt: TGTGCCAGCAGCTTCGGCGGCACCGGGGAGCTGTTTTTT
abundance: NA; v_gene: TRBV23-1; d_gene: NA; len: 14; j_gene: TRBJ2-1; CDR3aa: CASGRGPRYNEQFF; CDR3nt: TGCGCCAGCGGCAGGGGCCCCCGCTACAATGAGCAGTTCTTC
abundance: few; v_gene: TRBV6-5; d_gene: NA; len: 12; j_gene: TRBJ2-7; CDR3aa: CASRRGDYEQYF; CDR3nt: TGTGCCAGCAGGCGTGGAGACTACGAGCAGTACTTC
abundance: few; v_gene: TRBV28; d_gene: TRBD1; len: 16; j_gene: TRBJ2-4; CDR3aa: CASSLRGLNPKNIQYF; CDR3nt: TGTGCCAGCAGTCTAAGGGGGCTTAATCCCAAAAACATTCAGTACTTC
abundance: NA; v_gene: TRBV19; d_gene: NA; len: 16; j_gene: TRBJ2-3; CDR3aa: CASSISQDFLGDTQYF; CDR3nt: TGTGCCAGTAGTATTTCCCAGGATTTTTTAGGGGATACGCAGTATTTT
abundance: NA; v_gene: TRBV19; d_gene: NA; len: 14; j_gene: TRBJ1-1; CDR3aa: CASSNGVGRMEAFF; CDR3nt: TGTGCCAGTAGTAATGGGGTAGGGAGAATGGAGGCTTTCTTT
abundance: NA; v_gene: TRBV27; d_gene: NA; len: 11; j_gene: TRBJ2-2; CDR3aa: CASSSYGELFF; CDR3nt: TGTGCCAGCAGTTCATACGGGGAGCTGTTTTTT
abundance: NA; v_gene: TRBV28; d_gene: NA; len: 15; j_gene: TRBJ1-5; CDR3aa: CASIRQGRLGQPQHF; CDR3nt: TGTGCCAGCATACGGCAGGGAAGGCTTGGGCAGCCCCAGCATTTT